This entry features one T cell receptor beta chain sequence. Its specificity is not known. Researchers ran the PCR with 60 Vbeta and 13 Jbeta primers. Repertoires were generated with immunoSEQ multiplex PCR, while TCRdb's copy carries only in-frame clones and drops some. The sample yields around 180,000 clones, approximately 86% seen once. The record originates from a study of cytomegalovirus exposure and HLA in healthy donors. Overall study results and limits: Reports indicated that the classifier achieved high specificity and sensitivity in diagnosing cytomegalovirus status. A later analysis revealed that TCR association rates differed between HLA loci, peaking at DRB1 and bottoming out at HLA-C. According to an earlier analysis, most TCR beta V segments yielded productive rearrangements about 87% or about 30% of the time.

The source of this sequence is a woman between 18 and 29 years old in good health and CMV-seronegative. Material for sequencing was PBMCs.

The CDR3 DNA sequence: TGTGCCAGCAGCAATGGACAGAGCTTCAATCAGCCCCAGCATTTT. Translating gives CASSNGQSFNQPQHF. V is TRBV6-1 and J is TRBJ1-5, with D perhaps matching TRBD1 (6 bases). The CDR3 is 15 residues long. The germline V gene has CDR1 MNHNS and CDR2 SASEGT. The V gene lost 6 bases and the J gene lost 3 bases, with 15 bases spanning the gap.